This passage covers 30 T cell receptor beta chains from one sample sequenced in a study of vaccination and CD4 T cells after COVID-19. Which antigens these TCRs recognize remains unknown. The treatment is: roughly 11-day PBMC culture with coronavirus spike peptide pools or control peptides (ViraFEST assay). Cultured CD4+ T cell DNA underwent sequencing with the Oncomine TCR Beta short-read assay. TCRdb redid the calling of the PCR reads with MiXCR, one entry per CDR3 protein. The sample includes under 20,000 distinct CDR3 sequences, approximately 51% seen only once; the top ten take 15% to 20%. Sample: CD4+ T cells from blood, cultured in vitro, taken before SARS-CoV-2 vaccination. These receptor sequences come from a human donor who had recovered from COVID-19.

The gene calls are TRBV15 and TRBJ1-2; no clear D. CDR3 size: 15 residues. The V and J ends lost 1 base and 4 bases respectively, with 13 bases between them. From germline, CDR1 is LNHNV and CDR2 YYDKDF (reference sequence). CDR3 in amino acids: CATSRGPAETYGYTF. The CDR3 bases are TGTGCCACCAGCAGAGGACCAGCCGAGACCTATGGCTACACCTTC. The variable domain in full, completed from reference TRBV15 and TRBJ1-2, reads DAMVIQNPRYQVTQFGKPVTLSCSQTLNHNVMYWYQQKSSQAPKLLFHYYDKDFNNEADTPDNFQSRRPNTSFCFLDIRSPGLGDTAMYLCATSRGPAETYGYTFGSGTRLTVV.

The V gene is TRBV6-5, the J gene TRBJ1-5, with D perhaps TRBD1 (5 bases). CDR1 MNHEY and CDR2 SVGAGI come from the germline V gene. Trimming shortened V by 0 bases and J by 7 bases, and 10 bases separated the two germline ends. The length of the CDR3 is 14 residues. Here the CDR3 reads CASSYSRGRQPQHF. The CDR3 nucleotides read TGTGCCAGCAGTTACTCGCGGGGCAGGCAGCCCCAGCATTTT.

This clonotype appeared a few times. The gene calls are TRBV20-1 and TRBJ2-2; 16 nucleotides agree with TRBD2. This CDR3 has 16 residues. Trimming removed 4 bases from V and 7 bases from J; junction bases left unmatched: 6. CDR1 and CDR2 (germline): DFQATT, SNEGSKA (reference sequence). CDR3 in amino acids: CSAIRGTSGRDGELFF. CDR3 nucleotides: TGCAGTGCTATTCGCGGGACTAGCGGGAGGGACGGGGAGCTGTTTTTT.

The chain uses TRBV6-1 and TRBJ2-3; the match to TRBD1 covers 10 bases. The CDR3 contains 16 residues. Losses at the gene ends were 7 bases for V and 1 base for J; bases not matched to a gene: 8. Germline V lookup: CDR1 MNHNS, CDR2 SASEGT. In DNA, the CDR3 is TGTGCCAGCAAGGGGGACAGGGGTAGGGGCACAGATACGCAGTATTTT. This gives the protein CASKGDRGRGTDTQYF.

The rearrangement uses TRBV20-1 and TRBJ1-4; D gene uncertain. The CDR3 length is 13 residues. Per the germline V gene, CDR1 is DFQATT and CDR2 is SNEGSKA (reference sequence). V lost 3 bases, J lost 6 bases, and 11 bases lay in between. The CDR3 coding sequence is TGCAGTGCTAGTCGAAACAGCCATGAAAAACTGTTTTTT. It specifies CSASRNSHEKLFF.

The chain has TRBV2 and TRBJ2-1; D call uncertain. V was trimmed by 7 bases and J by 6 bases, leaving 13 bases between them. Germline loops: CDR1 SNHLY, CDR2 FYNNEI. The CDR3 runs 13 residues. The CDR3 spells CASNLESGNEQFF. CDR3 coding DNA: TGTGCCAGCAACCTTGAAAGTGGCAATGAGCAGTTCTTC.

The chain couples TRBV20-1 to TRBJ2-3, with D maybe TRBD2 (5 bases). Germline V gene data show CDR1 as DFQATT and CDR2 as SNEGSKA (reference sequence). The CDR3 spans 13 residues. V gave up 5 bases and J gave up 2 bases, with 11 bases separating them. The CDR3 region has the DNA TGCAGTGCTGGCCGACGGGACACAGATACGCAGTATTTT. This translates into CSAGRRDTDTQYF.

V usage is TRBV20-1 and J usage is TRBJ2-1, with TRBD2 identical over 15 bases. The CDR3 loop spans 15 amino acids. Unmatched junction bases numbered 7, after V lost 6 bases and J lost 7 bases. CDR1 and CDR2 (germline): DFQATT, SNEGSKA (reference sequence). CDR3 residues: CSARTGTSGRNEQFF. CDR3 in DNA: TGCAGTGCGCGGACCGGGACTAGCGGGAGGAATGAGCAGTTCTTC.

The V and J genes are TRBV28 and TRBJ2-3, with no clear D. Germline assignment: CDR1 MDHEN and CDR2 SYDVKM. Trimming took 8 bases from V and 3 from J, leaving 9 bases between them. This CDR3 has 12 residues. The CDR3 loop is CASASPTDTQYF. The DNA for the CDR3 is TGTGCCAGCGCGAGTCCGACAGATACGCAGTATTTT.

V and J are TRBV12-3 or TRBV12-4 and TRBJ2-5; D could derive from TRBD1 or TRBD2 (5 bases each). The CDR3 has 14 amino acids. The V end lost 7 bases, the J end lost 7 bases, and 19 bases lay between the germline ends. DNA for the CDR3: TGTGCCAGCAATCCTGGGGACCGTCCTGGGACCCAGTACTTC. This gives the protein CASNPGDRPGTQYF.

The V and J genes are TRBV12-3 or TRBV12-4 and TRBJ1-1; D uncertain. V was pared by 3 bases and J by 1 base, with 9 bases between. The CDR3 is made up of 14 amino acids. The CDR3 protein is CASSLNAPNTEAFF. In nucleotides, the CDR3 is TGTGCCAGCAGTTTGAATGCCCCGAACACTGAAGCTTTCTTT.

The V and J genes are TRBV12-3 or TRBV12-4 and TRBJ2-3; weak D call: TRBD2 (5 bases). The CDR3 runs 14 residues. V lost 5 bases and J 2 bases, leaving 11 bases between the germline ends. The DNA of the CDR3 is TGTGCCAGCAGTCCTGACTACTCCACAGATACGCAGTATTTT. Protein product: CASSPDYSTDTQYF.

The chain recombines TRBV5-4 with TRBJ2-3; a weak D match, TRBD2 (5 bases). Trimming left V 0 bases short and J 5 bases short, with 10 bases between. In germline, CDR1 is SGHNT, CDR2 YYREEE (reference sequence). This CDR3 comprises 14 residues. As DNA, the CDR3 is TGTGCCAGCAGCTTGGGAGGGCCCCTAGATACGCAGTATTTT. Translating it yields CASSLGGPLDTQYF.

The table lists this clonotype with a few counts. The V call is TRBV15, the J call TRBJ2-5; D may be TRBD2 (6 bases). The V and J ends lost 0 bases and 3 bases respectively, with 11 bases between them. The CDR3 runs to 15 residues. Germline assignment: CDR1 LNHNV and CDR2 YYDKDF (reference sequence). The CDR3 DNA is TGTGCCACCAGCAGAGAGCCTAGCGCAAAAGAGACCCAGTACTTC. Amino acids: CATSREPSAKETQYF. The full variable domain, in which reference TRBV15 and TRBJ2-5 provide the parts outside the CDR3, is DAMVIQNPRYQVTQFGKPVTLSCSQTLNHNVMYWYQQKSSQAPKLLFHYYDKDFNNEADTPDNFQSRRPNTSFCFLDIRSPGLGDTAMYLCATSREPSAKETQYFGPGTRLLVL.

The J gene is TRBJ2-7, the V gene TRBV6-5, with D uncertain. CDR3 length: 13 amino acids. Germline values: CDR1 MNHEY, CDR2 SVGAGI. V lost 2 bases and J lost 1, with 6 bases in between. In DNA form, the CDR3 reads TGTGCCAGCAGTTACACCAAATCCTACGAGCAGTACTTC. Translation: CASSYTKSYEQYF.

The J gene is TRBJ2-7, the V gene TRBV5-6, with 9 bases aligning to TRBD2. The junction had 6 bases not matched to a gene; V was cut back by 2 bases and J by 3 bases. Germline values: CDR1 SGHDT, CDR2 YYEEEE. This CDR3 has 15 residues. The CDR3 loop reads CASSFSGLALYEQYF. Here the CDR3 DNA reads TGTGCCAGCAGCTTCTCGGGACTAGCTCTCTACGAGCAGTACTTC. Variable domain in full (rest from reference TRBV5-6 and TRBJ2-7): DAGVTQSPTHLIKTRGQQVTLRCSPKSGHDTVSWYQQALGQGPQFIFQYYEEEERQRGNFPDRFSGHQFPNYSSELNVNALLLGDSALYLCASSFSGLALYEQYFGPGTRLTVT.

This chain joins TRBV2 and TRBJ2-7; 8 nucleotides match TRBD1. The CDR3 covers 13 residues. The J segment lost 5 bases and the V segment lost 6 bases, leaving 6 bases of the junction unmatched. CDR1 is SNHLY, CDR2 FYNNEI, per germline. The CDR3 coding sequence is TGTGCCAGCAGCCTACAGGGGGAAGACGAGCAGTACTTC. Amino acid sequence: CASSLQGEDEQYF.

V gene TRBV20-1 combines with J gene TRBJ2-3; tentatively, D is TRBD2 (5 bases). The CDR3 is made up of 12 amino acids. The V end lost 7 bases, the J end lost 1 base, and 9 bases lay between the germline ends. CDR1 is DFQATT, CDR2 SNEGSKA, per germline (reference sequence). The CDR3 DNA reads as TGCAGTGGGGGAGAGGGCACAGATACGCAGTATTTT. Amino acids: CSGGEGTDTQYF.

This clonotype was seen more than once but under ten times. The chain recombines TRBV10-1 with TRBJ1-1, with 9 bases fitting TRBD1. This CDR3 is 14 amino acids long. V was pared by 4 bases and J by 1 base, with 1 base of the junction left unmatched. Germline assignment: CDR1 WNHNN and CDR2 SYGVQD (reference sequence). This CDR3 reads CASSGGQGNTEAFF. CDR3 DNA: TGCGCCAGCAGTGGGGGACAGGGGAACACTGAAGCTTTCTTT.

The chain joins TRBV6-1 to TRBJ2-3, with no clear D. This CDR3 region has 11 residues. Germline CDR1 reads MNHNS; CDR2 reads SASEGT. Deletions cut 6 bases from V and 6 bases from J, with 7 bases between. This CDR3 reads CASRSLDTQYF. Here the CDR3 DNA reads TGTGCCAGCAGGTCTTTGGATACGCAGTATTTT.

The chain carries TRBV28 and TRBJ2-3; D tentatively fits TRBD1 or TRBD2 (5 bases each). Germline values: CDR1 MDHEN, CDR2 SYDVKM. CDR3 length: 15 amino acids. V was trimmed by 2 bases and J by 4 bases, leaving 13 bases between them. The CDR3 is CASSLRGDLSDTQYF. The CDR3 DNA follows: TGTGCCAGCAGTTTACGAGGGGATCTGTCAGATACGCAGTATTTT.

This chain uses TRBV27 with TRBJ2-3, with 7 positions matching TRBD2. The germline CDR1 and CDR2 sequences are MNHEY and SMNVEV (reference sequence). The CDR3 extends over 16 amino acids. J lost 0 bases, V lost 5 bases, and 8 bases had no gene match. The CDR3 DNA follows: TGTGCCAGCAGTCATCAGCGGGACCCCAGCACAGATACGCAGTATTTT. Amino acid sequence: CASSHQRDPSTDTQYF.

J is TRBJ1-4 and V is TRBV6-1; 10 bases match TRBD1. V lost 6 bases, J lost 7 bases, and 11 bases stayed unmatched. The CDR3 spans 16 residues. The V gene's germline CDR1 is MNHNS and CDR2 SASEGT. The CDR3 nucleotides are TGTGCCAGCAGACCCCGTGACAGGGGGCTTGGTGAAAAACTGTTTTTT. Protein sequence: CASRPRDRGLGEKLFF.

In its sample, this clonotype was seen a few times. The rearrangement links TRBV28 to TRBJ2-4, with D possibly matching TRBD2 (6 bases). Germline loops: CDR1 MDHEN, CDR2 SYDVKM. Trimming left V 5 bases short and J 0 bases short, with 8 bases between. The CDR3 has 14 residues. DNA for the CDR3: TGTGCCAGCAGTCCGGGACTAGCCAAAAACATTCAGTACTTC. This gives the protein CASSPGLAKNIQYF.

The V and J genes are TRBV12-3 or TRBV12-4 and TRBJ1-5; TRBD1 matches 9 bases. J was trimmed by 5 bases and V by 6 bases; bases with no gene match: 8. The CDR3 runs 15 residues. The CDR3 region is CASRAGQGDYQPQHF. The CDR3 nucleotides are TGTGCCAGCAGAGCGGGACAGGGTGACTATCAGCCCCAGCATTTT.

The chain couples TRBV12-5 to TRBJ2-5; D is possibly TRBD1 (5 bases). There are 13 residues in the CDR3. Germline V gene sequence: CDR1 LGHNT, CDR2 FRNRAP. Trimming took off 5 bases at V and 3 bases at J, with 10 bases between the two ends. This CDR3 is CASGRQTEETQYF. In DNA form, the CDR3 reads TGTGCTAGTGGTAGACAGACGGAAGAGACCCAGTACTTC.

V usage is TRBV10-3 and J usage is TRBJ1-6; no clear D gene. CDR1 is ENHRY and CDR2 is SYGVKD in the germline V gene. This CDR3 has 14 amino acids. Trimming removed 5 bases at V and 6 bases at J, with 11 bases between. CDR3 DNA: TGTGCCATCAGTCCGGCAGCGTCTAATTCACCCCTCCACTTT. This encodes CAISPAASNSPLHF.

The CDR3 spells CASSLSLAGVGNEQFF. CDR3 sequence (DNA): TGTGCCAGCAGCTTAAGTCTAGCGGGAGTGGGTAATGAGCAGTTCTTC. The chain joins TRBV5-4 to TRBJ2-1, with TRBD2 matching over 10 bases. The CDR3 covers 16 residues. After removal of 2 bases from V and 7 bases from J, the junction contained 9 bases not matched to a gene. Germline values: CDR1 SGHNT, CDR2 YYREEE (reference sequence). The variable domain in full, completed from reference TRBV5-4 and TRBJ2-1, reads ETGVTQSPTHLIKTRGQQVTLRCSSQSGHNTVSWYQQALGQGPQFIFQYYREEENGRGNFPPRFSGLQFPNYSSELNVNALELDDSALYLCASSLSLAGVGNEQFFGPGTRLTVL.

This clonotype turned up a few times. V and J are TRBV2 and TRBJ2-3; tentatively, D is TRBD2 (7 bases). This CDR3 region has 14 residues. Germline lookup yields CDR1 SNHLY and CDR2 FYNNEI. Trimming pared 6 bases from V and 1 base from J, leaving 11 bases between. CDR3 region: CASRGRGGTDTQYF. The CDR3 coding sequence is TGTGCCAGCAGAGGGAGGGGGGGCACAGATACGCAGTATTTT.

The V call is TRBV4-1, the J call TRBJ2-3; 7 nucleotides align to TRBD2. Trimming at V came to 2 bases and at J to 2 bases, leaving 7 bases not matched to a gene. This CDR3 has 16 residues. The germline V gene has CDR1 MGHRA and CDR2 YSYEKL. CDR3: CASSQPGGLNTDTQYF. CDR3 bases: TGCGCCAGCAGCCAACCGGGGGGACTTAACACAGATACGCAGTATTTT.